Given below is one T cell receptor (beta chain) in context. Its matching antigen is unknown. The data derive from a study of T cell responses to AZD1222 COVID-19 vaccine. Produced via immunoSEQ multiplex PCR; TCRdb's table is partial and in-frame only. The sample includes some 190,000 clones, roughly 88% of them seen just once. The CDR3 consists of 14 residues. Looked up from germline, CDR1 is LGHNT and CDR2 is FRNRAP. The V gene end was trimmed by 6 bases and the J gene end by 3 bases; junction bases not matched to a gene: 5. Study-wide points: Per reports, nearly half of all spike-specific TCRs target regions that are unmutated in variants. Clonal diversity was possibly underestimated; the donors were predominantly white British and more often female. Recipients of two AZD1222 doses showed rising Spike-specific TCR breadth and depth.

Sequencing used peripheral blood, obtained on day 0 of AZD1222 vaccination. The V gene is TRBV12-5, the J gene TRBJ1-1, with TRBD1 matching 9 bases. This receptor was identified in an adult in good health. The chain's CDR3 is CASGGDRVYTEAFF. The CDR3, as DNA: TGTGCTAGTGGGGGGGACAGGGTTTACACTGAAGCTTTCTTT. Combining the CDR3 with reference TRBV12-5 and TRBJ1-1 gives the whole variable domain DARVTQTPRHKVTEMGQEVTMRCQPILGHNTVFWYRQTMMQGLELLAYFRNRAPLDDSGMPKDRFSAEMPDATLATLKIQPSEPRDSAVYFCASGGDRVYTEAFFGQGTRLTVV.